Reported below is one TCR beta chain. The target antigen is unknown. One junction end does not reproduce the germline sequence, and a read error may be involved. The sample originates from a study of spatial heterogeneity in lung cancer. The overall study: The approximately 79 donors had untreated early-stage non-small cell lung cancer.

Points from the study as a whole: TCRs found ubiquitously expanded in tumor appeared in blood more at resection than at follow-up.

Documented time point: blood at routine non-recurrence follow-up after resection. Using its own MiXCR run on the 5' RACE reads, TCRdb lists one record per CDR3 protein. This table holds roughly 70,000 distinct CDR3 sequences, approximately 8.9% found once. Germline assignment: CDR1 DFQATT and CDR2 SNEGSKA (reference sequence). The CDR3 contains 16 residues. V is TRBV20-1 and J is TRBJ1-5; TRBD1 agrees at 9 bases. The material was PBMCs, obtained at follow-up. The receptor's source is a female donor with early-stage non-small cell lung cancer. CDR3 sequence: CSARDPTGGSNQPRHF. Here the CDR3 DNA reads TGCAGTGCTAGAGACCCGACAGGGGGAAGCAATCAGCCCCGGCATTTT.